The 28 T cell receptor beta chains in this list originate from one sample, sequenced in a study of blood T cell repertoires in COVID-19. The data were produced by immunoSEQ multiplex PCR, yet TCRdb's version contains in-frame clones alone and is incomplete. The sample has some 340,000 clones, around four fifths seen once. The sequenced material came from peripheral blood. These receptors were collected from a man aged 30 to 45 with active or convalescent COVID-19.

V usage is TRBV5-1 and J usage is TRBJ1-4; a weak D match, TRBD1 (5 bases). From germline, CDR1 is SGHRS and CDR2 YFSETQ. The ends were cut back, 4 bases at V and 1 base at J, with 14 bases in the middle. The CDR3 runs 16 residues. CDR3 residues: CASSRRTGGTNEKLFF. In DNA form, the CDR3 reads TGCGCCAGCAGCCGGCGTACGGGGGGAACTAATGAAAAACTGTTTTTT.

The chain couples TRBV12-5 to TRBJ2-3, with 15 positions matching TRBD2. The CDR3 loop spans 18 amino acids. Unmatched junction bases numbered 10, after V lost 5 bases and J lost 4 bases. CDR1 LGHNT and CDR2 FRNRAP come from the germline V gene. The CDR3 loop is CASGPSRGLAGGADTQYF. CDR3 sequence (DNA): TGTGCTAGTGGTCCTTCCCGGGGACTAGCGGGAGGTGCAGATACGCAGTATTTT.

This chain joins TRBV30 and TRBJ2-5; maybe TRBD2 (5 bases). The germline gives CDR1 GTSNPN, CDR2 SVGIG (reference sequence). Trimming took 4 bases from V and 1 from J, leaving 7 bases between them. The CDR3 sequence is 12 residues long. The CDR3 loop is CAWTSSQETQYF. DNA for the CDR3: TGTGCCTGGACTAGCTCCCAAGAGACCCAGTACTTC.

The CDR3 coding sequence is TGCAGCGTTGAGGGGGACAGGACCTTGAACACTGAAGCTTTCTTT. Amino acids: CSVEGDRTLNTEAFF. V gene TRBV29-1 combines with J gene TRBJ1-1; 8 positions match TRBD1. The CDR3 consists of 15 residues. The germline CDR1 and CDR2 sequences are SQVTM and ANQGSEA. Losses at the gene ends were 3 bases for V and 0 bases for J; bases not matched to a gene: 6.

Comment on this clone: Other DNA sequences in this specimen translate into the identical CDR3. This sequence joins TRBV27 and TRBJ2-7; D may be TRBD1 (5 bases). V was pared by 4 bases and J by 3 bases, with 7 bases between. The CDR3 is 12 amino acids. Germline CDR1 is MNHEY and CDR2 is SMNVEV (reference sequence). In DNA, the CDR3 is TGTGCCAGCAGTTCCGACAGCTACGAGCAGTACTTC. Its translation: CASSSDSYEQYF.

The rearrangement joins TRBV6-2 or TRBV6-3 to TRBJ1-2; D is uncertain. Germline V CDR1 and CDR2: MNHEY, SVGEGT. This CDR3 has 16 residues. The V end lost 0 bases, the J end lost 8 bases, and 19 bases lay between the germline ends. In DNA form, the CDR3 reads TGTGCCAGCAGTTACTCGGGGAGCCGTTCGAGAGAGGGCTACACCTTC. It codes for CASSYSGSRSREGYTF.

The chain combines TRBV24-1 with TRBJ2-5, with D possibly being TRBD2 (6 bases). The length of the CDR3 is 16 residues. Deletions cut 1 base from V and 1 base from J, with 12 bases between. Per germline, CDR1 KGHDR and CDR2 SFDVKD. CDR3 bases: TGTGCCACCAGTGATTTCAGGGCCGGGGGCCAAGAGACCCAGTACTTC. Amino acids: CATSDFRAGGQETQYF.

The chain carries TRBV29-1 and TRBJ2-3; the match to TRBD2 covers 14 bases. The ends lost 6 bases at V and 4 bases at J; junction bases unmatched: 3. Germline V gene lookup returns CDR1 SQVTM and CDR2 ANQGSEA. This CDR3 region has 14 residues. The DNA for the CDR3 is TGCAGCGTGACTAGCGGGGGGGCCGCAGATACGCAGTATTTT. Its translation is CSVTSGGAADTQYF.

CDR3 sequence: CASSLGSGSGEQYF. The CDR3 nucleotides read TGTGCCAGCAGCTTAGGTAGCGGGAGTGGCGAGCAGTACTTC. The chain combines TRBV7-8 with TRBJ2-7, with 9 bases that match TRBD2. V shed 1 base and J 6 bases; nucleotides not matched to a gene: 4. CDR1 SGHVS and CDR2 FQNEAQ come from the germline V gene. This CDR3 spans 14 amino acids.

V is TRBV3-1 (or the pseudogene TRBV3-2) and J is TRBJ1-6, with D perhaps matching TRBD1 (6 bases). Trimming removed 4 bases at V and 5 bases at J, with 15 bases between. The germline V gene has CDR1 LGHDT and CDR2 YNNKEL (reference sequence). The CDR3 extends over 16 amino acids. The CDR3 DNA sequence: TGTGCCAGCAGCCCCCGGGGGGGGCTTAATAATTCACCCCTCCACTTT. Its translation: CASSPRGGLNNSPLHF.

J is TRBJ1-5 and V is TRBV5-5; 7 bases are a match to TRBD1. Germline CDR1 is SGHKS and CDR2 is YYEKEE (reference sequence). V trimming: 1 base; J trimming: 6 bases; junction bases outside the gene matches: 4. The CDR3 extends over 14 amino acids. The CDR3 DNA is TGTGCCAGCAGCTTGTATGAGGGGGCTCAGCCCCAGCATTTT. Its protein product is CASSLYEGAQPQHF.

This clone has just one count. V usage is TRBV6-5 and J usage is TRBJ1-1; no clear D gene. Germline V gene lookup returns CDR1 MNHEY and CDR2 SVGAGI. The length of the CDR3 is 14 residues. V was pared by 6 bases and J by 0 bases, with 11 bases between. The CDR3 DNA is TGTGCCAGCAGGGCACAGCGGCTGAACACTGAAGCTTTCTTT. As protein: CASRAQRLNTEAFF.

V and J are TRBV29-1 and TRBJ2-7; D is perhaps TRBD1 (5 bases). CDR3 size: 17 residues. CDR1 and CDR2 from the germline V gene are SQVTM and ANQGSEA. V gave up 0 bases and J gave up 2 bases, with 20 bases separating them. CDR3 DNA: TGCAGCGTTGAAGATCCCCAGAAACAGGTCCCAACCTACGAGCAGTACTTC. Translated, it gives CSVEDPQKQVPTYEQYF.

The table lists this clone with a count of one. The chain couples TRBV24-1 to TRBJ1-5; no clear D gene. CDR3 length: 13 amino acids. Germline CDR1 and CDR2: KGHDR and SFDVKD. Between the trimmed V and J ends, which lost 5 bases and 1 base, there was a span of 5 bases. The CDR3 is CATSGHSNQPQHF. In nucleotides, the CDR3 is TGTGCCACCAGTGGACACAGCAATCAGCCCCAGCATTTT.

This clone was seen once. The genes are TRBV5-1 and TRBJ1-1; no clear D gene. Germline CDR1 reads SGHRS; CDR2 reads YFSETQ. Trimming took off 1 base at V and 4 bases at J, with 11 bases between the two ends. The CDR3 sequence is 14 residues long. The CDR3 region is CASSLTPEATEAFF. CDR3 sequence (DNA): TGCGCCAGCAGCTTGACGCCTGAGGCCACTGAAGCTTTCTTT.

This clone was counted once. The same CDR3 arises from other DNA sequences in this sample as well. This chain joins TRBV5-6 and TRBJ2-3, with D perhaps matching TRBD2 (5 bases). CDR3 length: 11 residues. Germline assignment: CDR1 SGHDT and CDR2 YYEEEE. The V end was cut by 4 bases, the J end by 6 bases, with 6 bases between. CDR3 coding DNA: TGTGCCAGCAGCAGAGGGGATACGCAGTATTTT. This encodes CASSRGDTQYF.

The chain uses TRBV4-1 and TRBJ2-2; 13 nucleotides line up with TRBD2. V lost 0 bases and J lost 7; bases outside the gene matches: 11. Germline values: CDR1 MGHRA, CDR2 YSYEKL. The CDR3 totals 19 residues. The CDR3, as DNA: TGCGCCAGCAGCCAAGATGGAGGACTAGCGGGAGCGACCCACGGGGAGCTGTTTTTT. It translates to CASSQDGGLAGATHGELFF.

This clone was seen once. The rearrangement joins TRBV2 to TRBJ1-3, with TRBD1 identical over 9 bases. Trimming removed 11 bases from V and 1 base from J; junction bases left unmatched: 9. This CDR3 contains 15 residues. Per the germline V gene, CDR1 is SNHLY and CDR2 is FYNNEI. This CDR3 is CAPLRGQGSGNTIYF. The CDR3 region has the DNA TGTGCCCCTTTGAGGGGACAGGGTTCTGGAAACACCATATATTTT.

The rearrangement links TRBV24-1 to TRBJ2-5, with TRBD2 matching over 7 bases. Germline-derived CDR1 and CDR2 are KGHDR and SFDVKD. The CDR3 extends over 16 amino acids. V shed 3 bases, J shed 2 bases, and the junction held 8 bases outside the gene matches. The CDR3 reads CATSDAASGIQETQYF. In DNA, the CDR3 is TGTGCCACCAGTGATGCGGCTAGCGGAATACAAGAGACCCAGTACTTC.

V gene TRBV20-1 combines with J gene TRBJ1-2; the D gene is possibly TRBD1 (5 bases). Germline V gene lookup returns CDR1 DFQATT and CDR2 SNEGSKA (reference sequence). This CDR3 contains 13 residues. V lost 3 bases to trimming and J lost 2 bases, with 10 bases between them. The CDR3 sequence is CSASSGGNYGYTF. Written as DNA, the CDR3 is TGCAGTGCTAGTAGCGGGGGGAACTATGGCTACACCTTC.

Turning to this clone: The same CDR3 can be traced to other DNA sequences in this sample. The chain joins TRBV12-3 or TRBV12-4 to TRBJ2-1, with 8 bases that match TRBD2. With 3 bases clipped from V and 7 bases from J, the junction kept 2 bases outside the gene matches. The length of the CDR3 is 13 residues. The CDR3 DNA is TGTGCCAGCAGTTTGGCGGGAGGTAATGAGCAGTTCTTC. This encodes CASSLAGGNEQFF.

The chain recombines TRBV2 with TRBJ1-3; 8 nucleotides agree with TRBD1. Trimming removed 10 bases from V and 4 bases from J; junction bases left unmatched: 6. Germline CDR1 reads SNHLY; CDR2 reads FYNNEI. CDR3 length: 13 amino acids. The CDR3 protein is CATPTGAGNTIYF. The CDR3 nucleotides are TGTGCCACTCCGACAGGGGCGGGAAACACCATATATTTT.

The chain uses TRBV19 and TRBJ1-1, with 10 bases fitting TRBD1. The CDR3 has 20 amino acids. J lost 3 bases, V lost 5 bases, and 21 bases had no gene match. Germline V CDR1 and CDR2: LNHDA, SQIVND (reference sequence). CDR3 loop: CASSLTRQGAARPGDTEAFF. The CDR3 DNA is TGTGCCAGTAGTTTAACTCGACAGGGGGCGGCCAGGCCGGGTGACACTGAAGCTTTCTTT.

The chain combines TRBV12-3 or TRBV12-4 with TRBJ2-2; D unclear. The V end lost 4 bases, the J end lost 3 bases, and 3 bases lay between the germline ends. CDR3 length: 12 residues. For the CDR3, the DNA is TGTGCCAGCAGTTCTTACACCGGGGAGCTGTTTTTT. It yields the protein CASSSYTGELFF.

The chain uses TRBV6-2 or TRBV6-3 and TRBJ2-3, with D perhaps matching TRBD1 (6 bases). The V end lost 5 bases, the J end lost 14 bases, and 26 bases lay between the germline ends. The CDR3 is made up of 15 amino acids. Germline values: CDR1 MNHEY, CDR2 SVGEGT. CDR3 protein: CASSDGFLGAPPRYF. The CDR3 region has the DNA TGTGCCAGCAGTGACGGTTTTTTGGGGGCACCACCTCGGTATTTT.

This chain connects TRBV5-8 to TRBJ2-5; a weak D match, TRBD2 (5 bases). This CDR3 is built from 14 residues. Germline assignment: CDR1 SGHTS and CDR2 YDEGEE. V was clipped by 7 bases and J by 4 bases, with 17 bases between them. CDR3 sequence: CASGLLLGLETQYF. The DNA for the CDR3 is TGTGCCAGCGGACTTCTGTTGGGCTTAGAGACCCAGTACTTC.

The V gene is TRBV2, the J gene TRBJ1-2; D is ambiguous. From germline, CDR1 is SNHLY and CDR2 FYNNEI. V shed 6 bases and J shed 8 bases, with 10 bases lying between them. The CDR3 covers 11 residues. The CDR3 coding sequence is TGTGCCAGCAGGGCTTTATTAGGCTACACCTTC. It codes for CASRALLGYTF.

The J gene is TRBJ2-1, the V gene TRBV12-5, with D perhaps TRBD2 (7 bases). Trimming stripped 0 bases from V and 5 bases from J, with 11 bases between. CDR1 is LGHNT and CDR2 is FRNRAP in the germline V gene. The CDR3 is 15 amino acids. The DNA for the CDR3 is TGTGCTAGTGGTTTGGTATTGCGGGGGCACAATGAGCAGTTCTTC. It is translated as CASGLVLRGHNEQFF.